Listed here are 16 T cell receptor beta chains from one sample, sequenced in a study of neurological immune-mediated disorders. TCRdb ran MiXCR on the 5' RACE reads and lists one entry per CDR3 protein. The data show about 55,000 distinct CDR3 sequences, more than 4% seen once. Material for sequencing was PBMCs. The receptors come from a man aged 50-59 years with multiple sclerosis.

This chain joins TRBV7-8 and TRBJ2-1, with D possibly being TRBD1 or TRBD2 (6 bases each). V was cut by 5 bases and J by 6 bases, with 14 bases left in between. The CDR3 is 14 residues long. Germline values: CDR1 SGHVS, CDR2 FQNEAQ. CDR3 sequence: CASSKEGVRNEQFF. The CDR3 region has the DNA TGTGCCAGCAGCAAGGAGGGGGTACGCAATGAGCAGTTCTTC.

This clonotype has at least ten counts. The rearrangement links TRBV28 to TRBJ2-3; D not certain. The germline V and J ends were trimmed by 1 base and 6 bases, with 11 bases remaining between them. The CDR3 is 14 amino acids. Germline V CDR1 and CDR2: MDHEN, SYDVKM. CDR3 bases: TGTGCCAGCAGTTTATTTGGCCATATCGATACGCAGTATTTT. This codes for CASSLFGHIDTQYF.

This clonotype was recorded at least ten times. This chain connects TRBV1 to TRBJ1-1; the DNA was not used to check the table's D call, TRBD1. TRBV1 is recorded as a pseudogene. CDR3 length: 18 amino acids. The CDR3 sequence: CTSNPEWDTRMVNTEAFF. CDR3 sequence (DNA): TGCACCAGCAACCCCGAATGGGACACTCGAATGGTGAACACTGAAGCTTTCTTT.

Ten or more counts support this clonotype. The chain combines TRBV5-1 with TRBJ2-3; tentative D call: TRBD1 (5 bases). Looked up from germline, CDR1 is SGHRS and CDR2 is YFSETQ. This CDR3 is 16 amino acids long. V was pared by 0 bases and J by 1 base, with 12 bases between. CDR3 bases: TGCGCCAGCAGCTTGGTATTGACAGCGCGCACAGATACGCAGTATTTT. Encoded protein: CASSLVLTARTDTQYF.

This clonotype occurred a few times. The junction differs from germline at one of its ends, possibly a read error. V usage is TRBV2 and J usage is TRBJ1-6; 7 bases align to TRBD1. Germline-derived CDR1 and CDR2 are SNHLY and FYNNEI. The CDR3 is 15 residues long. This CDR3 is CASEGAGRNNSPLNF. The CDR3 DNA follows: TGTGCCAGCGAGGGGGCGGGACGGAATAATTCACCCCTCAACTTT.

This clonotype was counted many times. The rearrangement joins TRBV25-1 to TRBJ2-2; 8 nucleotides align to TRBD2. Germline V gene sequence: CDR1 MGHDK, CDR2 SYGVNS. This CDR3 has 16 amino acids. J lost 6 bases, V lost 5 bases, and 11 bases had no gene match. In DNA, the CDR3 is TGTGCCAGCAGTCAAGGGGCCACTAGCGGCGCCGGGGAGCTGTTTTTT. Its protein product is CASSQGATSGAGELFF. The full variable domain, rest sourced from reference TRBV25-1 and TRBJ2-2, is EADIYQTPRYLVIGTGKKITLECSQTMGHDKMYWYQQDPGMELHLIHYSYGVNSTEKGDLSSESTVSRIRTEHFPLTLESARPSHTSQYLCASSQGATSGAGELFFGEGSRLTVL.

The chain couples TRBV5-1 to TRBJ2-7; TRBD1 aligns across 9 bases. Unmatched junction bases numbered 4, after V lost 3 bases and J lost 0 bases. In germline, CDR1 is SGHRS, CDR2 YFSETQ. The CDR3 covers 15 residues. The CDR3 region is CASSYGQGYSYEQYF. In DNA, the CDR3 is TGCGCCAGCAGCTATGGACAGGGGTACTCCTACGAGCAGTACTTC.

This clonotype was detected many times. This may stem from a read error, because a much larger clone lies one nucleotide away. The rearrangement joins TRBV5-1 to TRBJ2-1; 10 bases line up with TRBD2. The J segment lost 1 base and the V segment lost 3 bases, leaving 10 bases of the junction unmatched. The CDR3 is 18 amino acids. Germline CDR1 SGHRS, CDR2 YFSETQ. The CDR3 DNA is TGCGCCAGCAGCTCGCGGACTAGCGGTTATAGATCCTACAATGAGCAGTTCTTC. Its translation: CASSSRTSGYRSYNEQFF.

The V gene is TRBV4-1, the J gene TRBJ2-7; no clear D. The CDR3 is 13 amino acids. Germline V gene sequence: CDR1 MGHRA, CDR2 YSYEKL. The V end was cut by 0 bases, the J end by 3 bases, with 6 bases between. The CDR3 DNA is TGCGCCAGCAGCCAAGAGGGTTTCTACGAGCAGTACTTC. Its translation is CASSQEGFYEQYF.

The sample holds many counts of this clonotype. Here the CDR3 DNA reads TGTGCCAGCAGCTCGCTGGGGGGGCGCCGGGATACGCAGTATTTT. As protein: CASSSLGGRRDTQYF. V gene TRBV5-5 combines with J gene TRBJ2-3, with TRBD2 as a possible D gene (7 bases). Per germline, CDR1 SGHKS and CDR2 YYEKEE (reference sequence). This CDR3 has 15 residues. Trimming shortened V by 3 bases and J by 6 bases, and 17 bases separated the two germline ends.

This clonotype was counted only a few times. The rearrangement links TRBV20-1 to TRBJ2-3; 7 bases are a match to TRBD2. Trimming took 6 bases from V and 0 from J; bases not matched to a gene: 6. The CDR3 runs 14 residues. The germline V gene has CDR1 DFQATT and CDR2 SNEGSKA (reference sequence). The CDR3 region has the DNA TGCAGTGCCGCCGTCGGGGGGAGCACAGATACGCAGTATTTT. This codes for CSAAVGGSTDTQYF.

This clonotype came up a few times. V usage is TRBV14 and J usage is TRBJ2-5; the D is unclear. The germline CDR1 and CDR2 sequences are SGHDN and FVKESK. V dropped 2 bases and J dropped 2 bases, with 9 bases sitting between them. This CDR3 is 14 amino acids long. The CDR3 bases are TGTGCCAGCAGCCAATATCTAGTACAAGAGACCCAGTACTTC. It yields the protein CASSQYLVQETQYF.

This clonotype was counted at least ten times. The V call is TRBV5-1, the J call TRBJ1-6; no definite D call. With 5 bases removed from V and 5 bases from J, the gap between germline ends came to 8 bases. Germline V gives CDR1 SGHRS, CDR2 YFSETQ. The CDR3 is 13 amino acids. The CDR3 DNA follows: TGCGCCAGCAGGGTTCTGCATAATTCACCCCTCCACTTT. Protein product: CASRVLHNSPLHF.

This clonotype occurred many times. The chain joins TRBV20-1 to TRBJ2-7; 8 bases line up with TRBD1. V lost 1 base and J lost 0; bases outside the gene matches: 5. CDR1 is DFQATT, CDR2 SNEGSKA, per germline (reference sequence). The CDR3 consists of 15 residues. This chain's CDR3 is CSARGQQGVSYEQYF. In DNA form, the CDR3 reads TGCAGTGCTAGAGGCCAACAGGGGGTCTCCTACGAGCAGTACTTC.

The chain employs TRBV20-1 and TRBJ2-5; tentative D call: TRBD2 (6 bases). The germline gives CDR1 DFQATT, CDR2 SNEGSKA (reference sequence). The CDR3 is made up of 14 amino acids. Trimming pared 7 bases from V and 2 bases from J, leaving 17 bases between. This CDR3 reads CSVPNGLAQETQYF. The CDR3 nucleotides read TGCAGTGTCCCCAATGGTCTAGCGCAAGAGACCCAGTACTTC.

In this sample, this clonotype turned up many times. The junction shows a germline mismatch at one end, possibly a read error. This chain joins TRBV6-5 and TRBJ2-4; no firm D call. The CDR3 covers 10 residues. From germline, CDR1 is MNHEY and CDR2 SVGAGI. Here the CDR3 reads CASSYLPGRF. The CDR3 DNA is TGTGCCAGCAGTTACTTACCCGGCCGCTTC.